Each of the 30 T cell receptor beta chains below was sequenced from the same sample in a study of T cell repertoires in cytomegalovirus infection. TCRdb analysed the reads with MiXCR anew, one entry per CDR3 protein. The sample has some 310,000 distinct CDR3 sequences; about 25% are singletons. For these receptors, no antigen is known. The sample consisted of cultured PBMCs, taken from culture after CMV antigen stimulation. The receptors shown here come from a human donor in good health (CMV status not recorded). Some clones in this sample may be carry-over from other donors' samples.

This clonotype occurred a few times. This chain links TRBV29-1 with TRBJ2-7; TRBD2 matches 7 bases. This CDR3 region has 11 residues. CDR1 is SQVTM and CDR2 is ANQGSEA in the germline V gene. After removal of 4 bases from V and 5 bases from J, the junction contained 2 bases not matched to a gene. DNA of the CDR3: TGCAGCGTTGCGACTAGCCACGAGCAGTACTTC. Amino acid sequence: CSVATSHEQYF.

This chain joins TRBV7-3 and TRBJ2-4; TRBD2 is a possible D gene (7 bases). V was clipped by 5 bases and J by 8 bases, with 19 bases between them. CDR1 and CDR2 from the germline V gene are SGHTA and FQGTGA. CDR3 size: 15 residues. The CDR3 sequence: CASSPGGGRGDIQYF. CDR3 coding DNA: TGTGCCAGCAGCCCCGGTGGGGGCCGGGGGGACATTCAGTACTTC.

The V gene is TRBV12-3 or TRBV12-4, the J gene TRBJ2-2; D unclear. V lost 7 bases to trimming and J lost 6 bases, with 18 bases between them. CDR3 length: 15 amino acids. CDR3 bases: TGTGCCAGCACTATTCCTCCTGTAAATTCCGGGGAGCTGTTTTTT. This gives the protein CASTIPPVNSGELFF.

This clonotype has a count of ten or more. The rearrangement joins TRBV6-1 to TRBJ2-7, with D tentatively TRBD2 (6 bases). The V gene's germline CDR1 is MNHNS and CDR2 SASEGT. The V end was cut by 6 bases, the J end by 1 base, with 16 bases between. The CDR3 is made up of 15 amino acids. The DNA for the CDR3 is TGTGCCAGCAGCGACCGGGACTGGAAGTCCTACGAGCAGTACTTC. Translated: CASSDRDWKSYEQYF.

This clonotype came up a few times. The chain couples TRBV7-2 to TRBJ1-2; D is undetermined. The CDR3 contains 11 residues. Per the germline V gene, CDR1 is SGHTA and CDR2 is FQGNSA. Between the trimmed V and J ends, which lost 1 base and 10 bases, there was a span of 7 bases. This CDR3 reads CASSLETVYTF. Here the CDR3 DNA reads TGTGCCAGCAGCTTAGAAACGGTCTACACCTTC.

This chain uses TRBV19 with TRBJ2-1; the D is unclear. This CDR3 spans 14 amino acids. Germline V gives CDR1 LNHDA, CDR2 SQIVND (reference sequence). Trimming cost V 5 bases and J 7 bases, with 15 bases left between them. CDR3 in DNA: TGTGCCAGTAGTCGACCCCCGGCCCGGAATGAGCAGTTCTTC. This gives the protein CASSRPPARNEQFF.

This chain connects TRBV6-2 or TRBV6-3 to TRBJ2-1; 10 nucleotides agree with TRBD2. V was clipped by 6 bases and J by 4 bases; unmatched bases: 6. The CDR3 contains 15 residues. The V gene's germline CDR1 is MNHEY and CDR2 SVGEGT. CDR3 region: CASSITSGDYNEQFF. In DNA, the CDR3 is TGTGCCAGCAGCATAACTAGCGGGGATTACAATGAGCAGTTCTTC.

This chain links TRBV7-3 with TRBJ2-2, with 10 bases fitting TRBD1. The trim removed 5 bases at V and 7 bases at J, leaving 7 bases unmatched. This CDR3 spans 15 amino acids. Germline V gives CDR1 SGHTA, CDR2 FQGTGA. CDR3 protein: CASSPGTGEGGELFF. The CDR3, as DNA: TGTGCCAGCAGCCCCGGGACAGGGGAGGGCGGGGAGCTGTTTTTT.

This clonotype showed up many times. The gene calls are TRBV7-3 and TRBJ2-1; no firm D call. V lost 5 bases to trimming and J lost 0 bases, with 5 bases between them. This CDR3 contains 13 residues. Looked up from germline, CDR1 is SGHTA and CDR2 is FQGTGA. The CDR3 DNA is TGTGCCAGCAGCCCTAACTCCTACAATGAGCAGTTCTTC. Encoded protein: CASSPNSYNEQFF.

This clonotype is judged medium-sized. The V call is TRBV7-2, the J call TRBJ2-5, with D unclear. V was cut by 1 base and J by 1 base, with 10 bases left in between. In germline, CDR1 is SGHTA, CDR2 FQGNSA. This CDR3 has 15 residues. Here the CDR3 reads CASSLVDRSQETQYF. CDR3 in DNA: TGTGCCAGCAGCTTAGTCGATCGGTCCCAAGAGACCCAGTACTTC.

CDR3 sequence (DNA): TGTGCCAGCAGCCCGCCGGGACAGCAAGAGACCCAGTACTTC. This sequence encodes CASSPPGQQETQYF. The V gene is TRBV3-1, the J gene TRBJ2-5; 7 bases match TRBD1. This CDR3 comprises 14 residues. V trimming: 4 bases; J trimming: 2 bases; junction bases outside the gene matches: 4. CDR1 and CDR2 (germline): LGHDT, YNNKEL (reference sequence).

In its sample, this clonotype was seen many times. The chain links TRBV7-6 to TRBJ2-1, with a tentative D call TRBD2 (5 bases). The V end was cut by 2 bases, the J end by 9 bases, with 11 bases between. The CDR3 is 13 residues long. Germline CDR1 is SGHVS and CDR2 is FNYEAQ. In nucleotides, the CDR3 is TGTGCCAGCAGCTTATACGGGAATGGTGAGCAGTTCTTC. Protein product: CASSLYGNGEQFF.

This clonotype was seen only once. The chain carries TRBV7-9 and TRBJ2-7, with D perhaps TRBD1 (6 bases). The length of the CDR3 is 15 residues. Trimming pared 5 bases from V and 4 bases from J, leaving 18 bases between. Germline CDR1 reads SEHNR; CDR2 reads FQNEAQ (reference sequence). CDR3 in amino acids: CASSPQGAQGYEQYV. The CDR3 DNA is TGTGCCAGCAGCCCACAGGGCGCGCAGGGTTACGAGCAGTACGTC.

The V call is TRBV6-2 or TRBV6-3, the J call TRBJ2-7; D not certain. Germline values: CDR1 MNHEY, CDR2 SVGEGT. V was shortened by 3 bases and J by 7 bases, with 7 bases between the two germline ends. CDR3 size: 11 residues. CDR3 nucleotides: TGTGCCAGCAGTTATGTGGGGGAGCAGTACTTC. Its protein product is CASSYVGEQYF.

The gene calls are TRBV6-5 and TRBJ2-1, with D maybe TRBD2 (6 bases). This CDR3 is 16 amino acids long. The germline CDR1 and CDR2 sequences are MNHEY and SVGAGI. V was trimmed by 6 bases and J by 2 bases, leaving 17 bases between them. CDR3 residues: CASSQLGAGTYNEQFF. The CDR3 DNA reads TGTGCCAGCAGCCAACTCGGCGCGGGGACCTACAATGAGCAGTTCTTC.

In its sample, this clonotype was seen a few times. The genes are TRBV12-3 or TRBV12-4 and TRBJ1-6; D unresolved. Trimming removed 3 bases at V and 4 bases at J, with 4 bases between. There are 13 residues in the CDR3. The DNA for the CDR3 is TGTGCCAGCAGTTTGGGATATAATTCACCCCTCCACTTT. This codes for CASSLGYNSPLHF.

This clonotype was recorded many times. This chain links TRBV4-1 with TRBJ2-3, with 12 positions matching TRBD1. Germline CDR1 MGHRA, CDR2 YSYEKL. The CDR3 contains 17 residues. With V trimmed by 4 bases and J by 0 bases, 5 bases remained unmatched. Here the CDR3 DNA reads TGCGCCAGCAGCCGGTCCGGGACAGGGGGCAGCACAGATACGCAGTATTTT. Protein product: CASSRSGTGGSTDTQYF.

This clonotype was counted between two and nine times. The J gene is TRBJ2-5, the V gene TRBV29-1; no clear D gene. Between the trimmed V and J ends, which lost 4 bases and 0 bases, there was a span of 6 bases. The germline CDR1 and CDR2 sequences are SQVTM and ANQGSEA. The CDR3 consists of 12 residues. CDR3 in DNA: TGCAGCGTTGCTGGGTACCAAGAGACCCAGTACTTC. This codes for CSVAGYQETQYF.

This clonotype showed up many times. The CDR3 coding sequence is TGTGCCAGCAGCTACACAGGGGGCGCGGGTCAGCCCCAGCATTTT. It translates to CASSYTGGAGQPQHF. The chain uses TRBV7-2 and TRBJ1-5, with TRBD1 identical over 9 bases. The germline CDR1 and CDR2 sequences are SGHTA and FQGNSA. CDR3 length: 15 amino acids. V lost 4 bases, J lost 6 bases, and 7 bases stayed unmatched. The full variable domain, its missing parts supplied by reference TRBV7-2 and TRBJ1-5, is GAGVSQSPSNKVTEKGKDVELRCDPISGHTALYWYRQSLGQGLEFLIYFQGNSAPDKSGLPSDRFSAERTGGSVSTLTIQRTQQEDSAVYLCASSYTGGAGQPQHFGDGTRLSIL.

V usage is TRBV5-4 and J usage is TRBJ1-4; no reliable D call. Germline V lookup: CDR1 SGHNT, CDR2 YYREEE (reference sequence). The germline V and J ends were trimmed by 0 bases and 3 bases, with 9 bases remaining between them. The CDR3 runs to 15 residues. Here the CDR3 DNA reads TGTGCCAGCAGCTTGGTTCGGGGTCCTAATGAAAAACTGTTTTTT. It codes for CASSLVRGPNEKLFF.

At least ten counts were recorded for this clonotype. The chain links TRBV5-1 to TRBJ1-1, with D maybe TRBD1 (5 bases). The CDR3 contains 15 residues. CDR1 is SGHRS, CDR2 YFSETQ, per germline. The V and J ends lost 0 bases and 1 base respectively, with 10 bases between them. In DNA, the CDR3 is TGCGCCAGCAGCTTGGGGGGCGCGAGGAACACTGAAGCTTTCTTT. It translates to CASSLGGARNTEAFF. The variable domain in full, completed from reference TRBV5-1 and TRBJ1-1, reads KAGVTQTPRYLIKTRGQQVTLSCSPISGHRSVSWYQQTPGQGLQFLFEYFSETQRNKGNFPGRFSGRQFSNSRSEMNVSTLELGDSALYLCASSLGGARNTEAFFGQGTRLTVV.

The V call is TRBV4-2, the J call TRBJ1-6; no firm D call. This CDR3 spans 18 amino acids. The V and J ends lost 0 bases and 0 bases respectively, with 12 bases between them. Germline values: CDR1 LGHNA, CDR2 YNFKEQ. CDR3: CASSQEGPISSYNSPLHF. The DNA for the CDR3 is TGTGCCAGCAGCCAAGAAGGCCCTATTAGCTCCTATAATTCACCCCTCCACTTT.

This chain uses TRBV6-2 or TRBV6-3 with TRBJ2-1; D is possibly TRBD2 (6 bases). V dropped 2 bases and J dropped 8 bases, with 16 bases sitting between them. This CDR3 region has 15 residues. Germline loops: CDR1 MNHEY, CDR2 SVGEGT. CDR3 protein: CASSYRPGVGYEQFF. The CDR3, as DNA: TGTGCCAGCAGTTACAGGCCGGGAGTAGGCTATGAGCAGTTCTTC.

The rearrangement links TRBV28 to TRBJ2-1, with 16 bases that match TRBD2. J lost 8 bases, V lost 6 bases, and 4 bases had no gene match. This CDR3 contains 15 residues. Looked up from germline, CDR1 is MDHEN and CDR2 is SYDVKM. CDR3 amino acids: CASRGLAGGQYEQFF. In DNA, the CDR3 is TGTGCCAGCAGGGGACTAGCGGGAGGGCAGTATGAGCAGTTCTTC.

This clonotype has just a few counts. J is TRBJ2-7 and V is TRBV20-1; TRBD1 might be the D (6 bases). V lost 3 bases, J lost 2 bases, and 14 bases lay in between. The CDR3 has 14 amino acids. Germline CDR1 DFQATT, CDR2 SNEGSKA (reference sequence). The CDR3 spells CSASYPGTPYEQYF. CDR3 nucleotide sequence: TGCAGTGCTAGTTACCCGGGGACACCCTACGAGCAGTACTTC.

The chain employs TRBV19 and TRBJ1-3; TRBD1 aligns across 8 bases. After removal of 7 bases from V and 0 bases from J, the junction contained 11 bases not matched to a gene. Germline assignment: CDR1 LNHDA and CDR2 SQIVND (reference sequence). The CDR3 spans 17 residues. The CDR3 coding sequence is TGTGCCAGTAACCTAGGACAGGGATGGACCTCTGGAAACACCATATATTTT. Translated, it gives CASNLGQGWTSGNTIYF.

This clonotype occurred many times. The chain is built from TRBV7-2 and TRBJ2-3, with D perhaps TRBD1 (5 bases). V was pared by 4 bases and J by 5 bases, with 13 bases between. Germline values: CDR1 SGHTA, CDR2 FQGNSA. The CDR3 totals 14 residues. CDR3 sequence: CASSSPTERDTQYF. CDR3 nucleotide sequence: TGTGCCAGCAGCTCTCCGACAGAACGAGATACGCAGTATTTT.

In its sample, this clonotype was seen many times. The rearrangement joins TRBV6-2 or TRBV6-3 to TRBJ2-7, with D perhaps TRBD2 (6 bases). Germline V gene sequence: CDR1 MNHEY, CDR2 SVGEGT. This CDR3 is 14 amino acids long. The ends were cut back, 3 bases at V and 0 bases at J, with 9 bases in the middle. The CDR3 DNA sequence: TGTGCCAGCAGTTATGGGGACTCCTCCTACGAGCAGTACTTC. This translates into CASSYGDSSYEQYF.

This chain connects TRBV28 to TRBJ2-7, with D possibly matching TRBD1 (6 bases). Germline V CDR1 and CDR2: MDHEN, SYDVKM. The CDR3 is 14 amino acids. Trimming took 1 base from V and 4 from J, leaving 11 bases between them. CDR3 sequence (DNA): TGTGCCAGCAGTTTATTCAGGGGCGCATACGAGCAGTACTTC. This sequence encodes CASSLFRGAYEQYF.

Details on this clonotype: The junction differs from germline at one of its ends, possibly a read error. The V and J genes are TRBV4-1 and TRBJ2-7, with TRBD1 identical over 8 bases. This CDR3 region has 15 residues. CDR1 and CDR2 from the germline V gene are MGHRA and YSYEKL. Written as DNA, the CDR3 is TGTGCCAGCAGCCAATCGGACAGGGAGGCCTCCGAGCAGTACTTC. This gives the protein CASSQSDREASEQYF.